This entry concerns a single TCR beta chain. This specimen comes from a study of blood T cell repertoires in COVID-19. Study details: Sample material is recorded as cDNA or gDNA derived from T cells, B-cell-depleted T cells, or PBMCs.

Data came from immunoSEQ multiplex PCR; TCRdb stores just in-frame clones and leaves some out. Here the sample spans roughly 200,000 clones, about 85% being singletons. CDR3 size: 14 residues. The V gene lost 3 bases and the J gene lost 6 bases, with 12 bases spanning the gap. CDR1 and CDR2 from the germline V gene are MRHNA and SNTAGT. The sequence came from a woman aged 18-29 years who had recovered from COVID-19. Sequencing was performed on peripheral blood. V gene TRBV6-4 combines with J gene TRBJ2-1; D is possibly TRBD1 (5 bases). The CDR3 nucleotides read TGTGCCAGCAGTGAGAGCAGGGTCGGCAATGAGCAGTTCTTC. This codes for CASSESRVGNEQFF.